This TCR beta chain was documented in a study of T cells after posttransplantation cyclophosphamide. A word on this clone: Its antigen is still unknown.

The data were produced by immunoSEQ multiplex PCR, yet TCRdb's version contains in-frame clones alone and is incomplete. The repertoire holds around 9,900 clones, with 88% as singletons. CDR3 size: 13 residues. The germline gives CDR1 SGHTA, CDR2 FQGTGA. V was pared by 2 bases and J by 4 bases, with 6 bases between. Points from the study as a whole: Later post-transplant blood repertoires were often dominated by donor CD8+ memory clones. TRB overlap between skin or GI tissue T cells and blood was limited. TRB clonality was highly associated with recipient CMV seropositivity and reactivation.

Methotrexate plus calcineurin inhibitor accompanied controls' myeloablative marrow transplants; sampling was 1 year later. The receptor's source is a male patient aged 25 to 39 who received an allogeneic stem cell transplant from an unrelated donor, was CMV-positive, and had no GVHD. Some of the T cells might come from the graft donor. The specimen comprised PBMCs, sampled after an allogeneic stem cell transplant with a calcineurin inhibitor and methotrexate. The genes are TRBV7-3 and TRBJ2-4, with D perhaps matching TRBD2 (5 bases). The DNA for the CDR3 is TGTGCCAGCAGCTTATCGGGGAAAAACATTCAGTACTTC. Protein product: CASSLSGKNIQYF.